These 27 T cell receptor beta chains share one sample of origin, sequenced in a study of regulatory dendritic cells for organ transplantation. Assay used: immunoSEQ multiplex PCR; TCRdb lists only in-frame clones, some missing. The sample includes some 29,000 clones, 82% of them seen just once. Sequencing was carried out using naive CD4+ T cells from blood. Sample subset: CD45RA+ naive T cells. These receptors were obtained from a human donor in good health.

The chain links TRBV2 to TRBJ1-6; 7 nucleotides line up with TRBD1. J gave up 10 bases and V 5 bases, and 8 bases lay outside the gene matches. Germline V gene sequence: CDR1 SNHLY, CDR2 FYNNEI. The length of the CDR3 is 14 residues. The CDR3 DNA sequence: TGTGCCAGCAGTCCCGGGACAGAAGCGTCACCCCTCCACTTT. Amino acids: CASSPGTEASPLHF. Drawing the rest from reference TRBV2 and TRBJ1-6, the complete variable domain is EPEVTQTPSHQVTQMGQEVILRCVPISNHLYFYWYRQILGQKVEFLVSFYNNEISEKSEIFDDQFSVERPDGSNFTLKIRSTKLEDSAMYFCASSPGTEASPLHFGNGTRLTVT.

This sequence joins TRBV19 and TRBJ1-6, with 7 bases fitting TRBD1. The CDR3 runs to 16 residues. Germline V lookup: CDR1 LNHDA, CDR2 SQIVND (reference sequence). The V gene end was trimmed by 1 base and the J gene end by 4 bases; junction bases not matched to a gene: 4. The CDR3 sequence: CASSIGTGQYNSPLHF. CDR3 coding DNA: TGTGCCAGTAGTATAGGTACGGGACAGTATAATTCACCCCTCCACTTT.

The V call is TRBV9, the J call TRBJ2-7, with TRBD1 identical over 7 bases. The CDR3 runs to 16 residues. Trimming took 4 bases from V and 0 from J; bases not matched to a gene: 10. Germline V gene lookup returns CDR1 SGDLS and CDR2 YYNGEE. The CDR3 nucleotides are TGTGCCAGCAGCCCAAGAGGGGGCACAACCTCCTACGAGCAGTACTTC. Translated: CASSPRGGTTSYEQYF.

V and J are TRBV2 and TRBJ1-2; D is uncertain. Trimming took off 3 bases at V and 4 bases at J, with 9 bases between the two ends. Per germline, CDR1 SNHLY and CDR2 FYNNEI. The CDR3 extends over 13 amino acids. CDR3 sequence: CASSDSEGYGYTF. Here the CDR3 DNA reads TGTGCCAGCAGTGATAGTGAGGGCTATGGCTACACCTTC.

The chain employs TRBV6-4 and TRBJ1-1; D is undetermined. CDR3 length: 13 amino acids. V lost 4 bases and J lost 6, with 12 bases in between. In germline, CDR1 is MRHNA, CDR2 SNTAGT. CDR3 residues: CASSVGFGAEAFF. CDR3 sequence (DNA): TGTGCCAGCAGTGTGGGGTTCGGGGCTGAAGCTTTCTTT.

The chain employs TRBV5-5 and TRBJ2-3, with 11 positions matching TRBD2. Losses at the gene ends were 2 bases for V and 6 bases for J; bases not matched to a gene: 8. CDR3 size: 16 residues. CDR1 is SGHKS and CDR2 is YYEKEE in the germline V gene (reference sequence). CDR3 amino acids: CASSFLGTSGTDTQYF. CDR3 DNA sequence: TGTGCCAGCAGCTTTTTAGGGACTAGCGGTACGGATACGCAGTATTTT.

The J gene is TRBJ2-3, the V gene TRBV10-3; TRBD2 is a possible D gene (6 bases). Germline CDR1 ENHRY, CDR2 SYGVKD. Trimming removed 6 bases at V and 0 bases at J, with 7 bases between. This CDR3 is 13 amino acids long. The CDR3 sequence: CAISGGSTDTQYF. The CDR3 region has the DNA TGTGCCATCAGCGGAGGGAGCACAGATACGCAGTATTTT.

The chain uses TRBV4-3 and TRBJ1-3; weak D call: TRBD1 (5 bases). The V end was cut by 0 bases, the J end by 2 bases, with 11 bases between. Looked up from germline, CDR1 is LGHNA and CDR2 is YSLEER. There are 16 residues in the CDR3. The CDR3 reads CASSQDRPGTGNTIYF. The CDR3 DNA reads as TGCGCCAGCAGCCAAGACCGGCCAGGGACTGGAAACACCATATATTTT.

Written as DNA, the CDR3 is TGTGCCAGCAGCAAAGCCTCCAAGGGGTGGGAGACCCAGTACTTC. This translates into CASSKASKGWETQYF. The gene calls are TRBV21-1 and TRBJ2-5; whether TRBD1, the table's D call, matches the DNA was not checked. TRBV21-1 is a pseudogene segment. The CDR3 runs to 15 residues.

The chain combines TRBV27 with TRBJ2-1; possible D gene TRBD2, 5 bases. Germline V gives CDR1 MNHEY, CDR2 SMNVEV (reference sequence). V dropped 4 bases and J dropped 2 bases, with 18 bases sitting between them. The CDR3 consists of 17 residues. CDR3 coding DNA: TGTGCCAGCAGTTCTCCTAGTTGGGGTAGCGCCTACAATGAGCAGTTCTTC. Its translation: CASSSPSWGSAYNEQFF.

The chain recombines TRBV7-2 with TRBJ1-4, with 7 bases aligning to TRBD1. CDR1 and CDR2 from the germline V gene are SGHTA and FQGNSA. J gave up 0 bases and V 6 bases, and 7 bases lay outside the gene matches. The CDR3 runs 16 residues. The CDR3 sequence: CASSLTGRTTNEKLFF. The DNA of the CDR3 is TGTGCCAGCAGTTTGACAGGGAGGACAACTAATGAAAAACTGTTTTTT.

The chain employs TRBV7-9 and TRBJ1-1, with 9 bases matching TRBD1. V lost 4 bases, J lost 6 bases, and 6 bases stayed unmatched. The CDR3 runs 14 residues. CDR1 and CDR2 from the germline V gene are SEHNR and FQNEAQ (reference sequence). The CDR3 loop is CASSSSGTGSEAFF. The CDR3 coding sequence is TGTGCCAGCAGCTCATCCGGGACAGGGTCTGAAGCTTTCTTT.

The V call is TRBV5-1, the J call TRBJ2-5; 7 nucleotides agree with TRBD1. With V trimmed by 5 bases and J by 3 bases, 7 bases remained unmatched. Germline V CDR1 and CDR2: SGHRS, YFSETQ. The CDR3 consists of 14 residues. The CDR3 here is CASRRTGTEETQYF. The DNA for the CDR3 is TGCGCCAGCAGGAGAACCGGGACAGAAGAGACCCAGTACTTC.

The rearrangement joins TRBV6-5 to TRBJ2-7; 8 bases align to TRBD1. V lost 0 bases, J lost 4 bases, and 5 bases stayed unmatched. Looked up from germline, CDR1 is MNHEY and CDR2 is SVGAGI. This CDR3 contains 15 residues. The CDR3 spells CASSYSGQGAYEQYF. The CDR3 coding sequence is TGTGCCAGCAGTTACTCGGGGCAGGGGGCATACGAGCAGTACTTC.

CDR3 sequence reads: CASSPHPMGPGELFF. The CDR3, as DNA: TGTGCCAGCAGTCCACATCCCATGGGCCCCGGGGAGCTGTTTTTT. The J gene is TRBJ2-2, the V gene TRBV2, with D unclear. V shed 5 bases and J shed 6 bases, with 16 bases lying between them. The CDR3 sequence is 15 residues long. Looked up from germline, CDR1 is SNHLY and CDR2 is FYNNEI. The complete variable domain, with remaining parts taken from reference TRBV2 and TRBJ2-2, reads EPEVTQTPSHQVTQMGQEVILRCVPISNHLYFYWYRQILGQKVEFLVSFYNNEISEKSEIFDDQFSVERPDGSNFTLKIRSTKLEDSAMYFCASSPHPMGPGELFFGEGSRLTVL.

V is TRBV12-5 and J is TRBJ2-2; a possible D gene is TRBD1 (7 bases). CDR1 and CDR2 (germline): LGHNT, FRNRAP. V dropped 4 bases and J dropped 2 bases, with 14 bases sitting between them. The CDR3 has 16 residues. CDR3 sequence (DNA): TGTGCTAGTGGTTCAAACAGGGGAGGAAACACCGGGGAGCTGTTTTTT. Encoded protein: CASGSNRGGNTGELFF.

CDR3 nucleotides: TGTGCCAGCAGCTTGGTGACAACCGAATATGGGGAAGCTTTCTTT. This gives the protein CASSLVTTEYGEAFF. The chain recombines TRBV5-6 with TRBJ1-1; no firm D call. This CDR3 has 15 residues. V was clipped by 0 bases and J by 8 bases, with 17 bases between them. Germline CDR1 SGHDT, CDR2 YYEEEE.

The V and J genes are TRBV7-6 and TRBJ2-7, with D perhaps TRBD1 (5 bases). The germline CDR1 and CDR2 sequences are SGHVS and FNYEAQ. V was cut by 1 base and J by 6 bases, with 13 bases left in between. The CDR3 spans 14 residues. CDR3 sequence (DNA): TGTGCCAGCAGCTTAGATGCAGGGCTGAGCGAGCAGTACTTC. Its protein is CASSLDAGLSEQYF.

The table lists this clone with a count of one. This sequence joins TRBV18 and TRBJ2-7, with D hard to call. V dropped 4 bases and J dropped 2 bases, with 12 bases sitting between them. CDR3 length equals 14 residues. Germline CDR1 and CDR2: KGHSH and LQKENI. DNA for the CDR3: TGTGCCAGCTCACGGTCGCCAGGTACCTACGAGCAGTACTTC. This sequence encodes CASSRSPGTYEQYF.

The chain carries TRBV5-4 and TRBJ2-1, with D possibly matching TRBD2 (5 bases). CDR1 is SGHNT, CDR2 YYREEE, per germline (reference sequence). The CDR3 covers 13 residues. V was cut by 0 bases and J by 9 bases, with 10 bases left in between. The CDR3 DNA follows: TGTGCCAGCAGCTTGGCACAGAGCGGTGAGCAGTTCTTC. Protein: CASSLAQSGEQFF. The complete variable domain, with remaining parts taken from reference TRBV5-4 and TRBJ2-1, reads ETGVTQSPTHLIKTRGQQVTLRCSSQSGHNTVSWYQQALGQGPQFIFQYYREEENGRGNFPPRFSGLQFPNYSSELNVNALELDDSALYLCASSLAQSGEQFFGPGTRLTVL.

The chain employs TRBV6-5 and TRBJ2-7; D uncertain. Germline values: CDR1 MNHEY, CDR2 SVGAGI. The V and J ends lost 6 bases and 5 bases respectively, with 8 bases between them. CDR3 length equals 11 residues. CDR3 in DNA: TGTGCCAGCAGGGAGTTCCACGAGCAGTACTTC. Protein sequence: CASREFHEQYF.

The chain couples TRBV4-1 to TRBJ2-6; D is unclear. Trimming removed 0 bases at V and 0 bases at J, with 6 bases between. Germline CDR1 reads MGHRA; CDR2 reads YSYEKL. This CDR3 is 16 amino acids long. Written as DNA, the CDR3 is TGCGCCAGCAGCCAAGACTTTAACTCTGGGGCCAACGTCCTGACTTTC. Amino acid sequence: CASSQDFNSGANVLTF.

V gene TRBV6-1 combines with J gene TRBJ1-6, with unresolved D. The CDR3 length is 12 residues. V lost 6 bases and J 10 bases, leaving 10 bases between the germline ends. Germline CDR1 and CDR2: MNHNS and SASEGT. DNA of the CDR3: TGTGCCAGCAGGGCGGAGTTCTCACCCCTCCACTTT. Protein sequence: CASRAEFSPLHF.

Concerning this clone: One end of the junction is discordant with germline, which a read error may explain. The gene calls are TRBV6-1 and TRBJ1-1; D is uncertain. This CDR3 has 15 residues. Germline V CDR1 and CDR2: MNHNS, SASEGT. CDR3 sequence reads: CASSEAGEGPVRVIF. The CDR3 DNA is TGTGCCAGCAGTGAGGCTGGGGAGGGCCCAGTACGGGTGATCTTT.

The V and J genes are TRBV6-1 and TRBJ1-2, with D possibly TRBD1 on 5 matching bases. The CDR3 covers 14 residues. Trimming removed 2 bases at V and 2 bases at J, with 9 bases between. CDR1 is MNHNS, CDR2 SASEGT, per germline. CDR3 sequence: CASSEPRANYGYTF. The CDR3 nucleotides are TGTGCCAGCAGTGAACCCAGGGCGAACTATGGCTACACCTTC.

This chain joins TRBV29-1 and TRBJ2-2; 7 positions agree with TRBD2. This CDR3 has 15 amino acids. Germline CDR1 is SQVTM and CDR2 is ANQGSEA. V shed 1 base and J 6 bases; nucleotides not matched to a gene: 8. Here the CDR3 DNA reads TGCAGCGTTGAAGGGGGGAGGGGATGGGCCGGGGAGCTGTTTTTT. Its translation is CSVEGGRGWAGELFF.

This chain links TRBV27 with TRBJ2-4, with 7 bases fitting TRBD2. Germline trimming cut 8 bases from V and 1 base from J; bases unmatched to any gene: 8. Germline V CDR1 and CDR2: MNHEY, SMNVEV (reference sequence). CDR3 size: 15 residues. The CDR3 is CASGTPGGAKNIQYF. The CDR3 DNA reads TGTGCCAGCGGCACCCCCGGGGGGGCCAAAAACATTCAGTACTTC.